Listed here are 15 T cell receptor beta chains from one sample, sequenced in a study of T cells in Graves' hyperthyroidism and ophthalmopathy. Amplified TCR beta CDR3 regions came from RNA transcripts. First-round RT-PCR targeting the TCR CDR3 was performed with the HTBI primer set. TCRdb re-called the multiplex PCR reads with MiXCR, one entry per CDR3 protein. Of 340,000 or so distinct CDR3 sequences in the sample, about 20% were seen once. The sequenced sample consisted of blood. The receptors were gathered from a woman aged 45-65 years with Graves' hyperthyroidism.

The chain has TRBV3-1 and TRBJ1-2, with D hard to call. Looked up from germline, CDR1 is LGHDT and CDR2 is YNNKEL (reference sequence). CDR3 length: 16 residues. The germline V and J ends were trimmed by 0 bases and 6 bases, with 17 bases remaining between them. The CDR3 spells CASSQDIFSVLNGYTF. The CDR3 nucleotides read TGTGCCAGCAGCCAAGATATTTTTTCGGTATTAAATGGCTACACCTTC. Using reference TRBV3-1 and TRBJ1-2 for the parts outside the CDR3, the full variable domain is DTAVSQTPKYLVTQMGNDKSIKCEQNLGHDTMYWYKQDSKKFLKIMFSYNNKELIINETVPNRFSPKSPDKAHLNLHINSLELGDSAVYFCASSQDIFSVLNGYTFGSGTRLTVV.

In this sample, this clonotype turned up a few times. The chain carries TRBV9 and TRBJ2-5; 8 nucleotides agree with TRBD2. V dropped 0 bases and J dropped 2; count of bases not matched to a gene: 3. The CDR3 contains 15 residues. The germline gives CDR1 SGDLS, CDR2 YYNGEE. The CDR3 DNA follows: TGTGCCAGCAGCGTAGGGTCGGGGGGGCAAGAGACCCAGTACTTC. Its translation: CASSVGSGGQETQYF.

This clonotype occurred many times. CDR3 in amino acids: CASSSRQPITEAFF. The CDR3 DNA follows: TGTGCCAGCAGTTCGCGGCAGCCCATCACTGAAGCTTTCTTT. This chain connects TRBV27 to TRBJ1-1; D gene uncertain. Trimming removed 4 bases from V and 4 bases from J, with 13 bases in between. The CDR3 loop spans 14 amino acids. CDR1 MNHEY and CDR2 SMNVEV come from the germline V gene (reference sequence).

V and J are TRBV6-1 and TRBJ1-6; D may be TRBD1 (5 bases). The CDR3 is 14 amino acids. Germline V gives CDR1 MNHNS, CDR2 SASEGT. Trimming cost V 6 bases and J 10 bases, with 16 bases left between them. CDR3 nucleotides: TGTGCCAGCAGCCCACAGGTATTGGAATCACCCCTCCACTTT. Its translation: CASSPQVLESPLHF.

This clonotype was seen more than once but under ten times. V usage is TRBV27 and J usage is TRBJ2-1; D may be TRBD1 or TRBD2 (5 bases each). Germline V gene data show CDR1 as MNHEY and CDR2 as SMNVEV (reference sequence). V was cut by 7 bases and J by 4 bases, with 17 bases left in between. The CDR3 is 15 residues long. Here the CDR3 reads CASKPSPGTYNEQFF. Here the CDR3 DNA reads TGTGCCAGCAAACCATCACCCGGGACGTACAATGAGCAGTTCTTC.

The rearrangement links TRBV7-2 to TRBJ2-3; 9 bases agree with TRBD2. CDR3 length: 16 amino acids. The germline V gene has CDR1 SGHTA and CDR2 FQGNSA. V was pared by 5 bases and J by 1 base, with 7 bases of the junction left unmatched. In DNA, the CDR3 is TGTGCCAGCAGCGTATCGAGCGGGAGGCGCACAGATACGCAGTATTTT. Translated, it gives CASSVSSGRRTDTQYF.

This sequence joins TRBV10-3 and TRBJ2-5; D tentatively fits TRBD1 or TRBD2 (6 bases each). CDR1 is ENHRY and CDR2 is SYGVKD in the germline V gene. This CDR3 is 17 amino acids long. Trimming removed 3 bases from V and 5 bases from J, with 22 bases in between. As DNA, the CDR3 is TGTGCCATCAGTGATCATGACAGGAGGGCTAAGTACGAGACCCAGTACTTC. This sequence encodes CAISDHDRRAKYETQYF.

Points on this clonotype: A much larger clone is a single base away; this may be a read error. The rearrangement joins TRBV18 to TRBJ2-7, with D maybe TRBD1 (5 bases). V shed 0 bases and J shed 2 bases, with 11 bases lying between them. Germline V gene data show CDR1 as KGHSH and CDR2 as LQKENI. This CDR3 spans 15 amino acids. CDR3 in amino acids: CASSPPGRITYEQYV. CDR3 sequence (DNA): TGTGCCAGCTCACCACCGGGGCGCATAACCTACGAGCAGTACGTC.

This clonotype was seen a few times. V usage is TRBV6-1 and J usage is TRBJ2-5; the match to TRBD2 covers 8 bases. The germline V gene encodes CDR1 MNHNS and CDR2 SASEGT. With 7 bases clipped from V and 1 base from J, the junction kept 11 bases outside the gene matches. There are 16 residues in the CDR3. CDR3 residues: CASTQGLAGAQETQYF. In nucleotides, the CDR3 is TGTGCCAGCACCCAAGGGCTAGCGGGCGCCCAAGAGACCCAGTACTTC.

This clonotype was found a few times. The chain couples TRBV2 to TRBJ1-2, with D maybe TRBD1 (6 bases). CDR1 is SNHLY, CDR2 FYNNEI, per germline. This CDR3 has 12 amino acids. The V and J ends lost 8 bases and 8 bases respectively, with 15 bases between them. The DNA of the CDR3 is TGTGCCAGCCGAGCGGACCAGGGGGGCTACACCTTC. Its protein product is CASRADQGGYTF.

The rearrangement links TRBV3-1 to TRBJ2-4; TRBD2 agrees at 8 bases. CDR3 length: 19 amino acids. V shed 4 bases, J shed 0 bases, and the junction held 14 bases outside the gene matches. The germline CDR1 and CDR2 sequences are LGHDT and YNNKEL (reference sequence). DNA for the CDR3: TGTGCCAGCAGCCTGGCTGGAAGTAGCGGGGCACTAGCCAAAAACATTCAGTACTTC. It encodes CASSLAGSSGALAKNIQYF. Full variable domain (remainder filled in from reference TRBV3-1 and TRBJ2-4): DTAVSQTPKYLVTQMGNDKSIKCEQNLGHDTMYWYKQDSKKFLKIMFSYNNKELIINETVPNRFSPKSPDKAHLNLHINSLELGDSAVYFCASSLAGSSGALAKNIQYFGAGTRLSVL.

This clonotype was recorded at least ten times. The chain carries TRBV28 and TRBJ1-1; D might be TRBD1 (6 bases). Germline V gene data show CDR1 as MDHEN and CDR2 as SYDVKM. Trimming stripped 5 bases from V and 8 bases from J, with 21 bases between. The length of the CDR3 is 15 residues. This CDR3 is CASSPWGATIREAFF. CDR3 nucleotide sequence: TGTGCCAGCAGTCCGTGGGGGGCCACAATTCGCGAAGCTTTCTTT.

The chain links TRBV3-1 to TRBJ1-2; D may be TRBD1 (6 bases). The CDR3 consists of 15 residues. Trimming stripped 4 bases from V and 7 bases from J, with 19 bases between. The germline V gene has CDR1 LGHDT and CDR2 YNNKEL (reference sequence). CDR3 protein: CASSPTRQAGGGYTF. CDR3 coding DNA: TGTGCCAGCAGCCCCACCAGACAGGCGGGAGGTGGCTACACCTTC.

This clonotype was found many times. The J gene is TRBJ2-7, the V gene TRBV28, with 8 nucleotides matching TRBD1. J gave up 5 bases and V 5 bases, and 11 bases lay outside the gene matches. Germline V gene lookup returns CDR1 MDHEN and CDR2 SYDVKM. The length of the CDR3 is 15 residues. CDR3 residues: CASSPISGQGNEQYF. The DNA of the CDR3 is TGTGCCAGCAGTCCAATCTCCGGACAGGGAAACGAGCAGTACTTC.

This sequence joins TRBV20-1 and TRBJ1-4; D is perhaps TRBD1 (5 bases). V shed 1 base and J shed 4 bases, with 10 bases lying between them. Germline lookup yields CDR1 DFQATT and CDR2 SNEGSKA (reference sequence). This CDR3 region has 14 residues. CDR3 nucleotide sequence: TGCAGTGCTAGAGGAGGGGCTAGTAATGAAAAACTGTTTTTT. It codes for CSARGGASNEKLFF.